This T cell receptor beta chain was documented in a study of blood T cells in healthy people across ages. Alongside a J-beta primer mix, a sample-barcoded 5' primer served in a second PCR lasting about 7 to 12 cycles. With 12 random nucleotides, a template-switch adaptor tagged each individual cDNA molecule. In TCRdb, the 5' RACE reads were re-called with MiXCR into one record per CDR3 protein. This sample has about 1.8 million distinct CDR3 sequences, with less than 50% found just once. This CDR3 is built from 14 residues. V was shortened by 0 bases and J by 8 bases, with 10 bases between the two germline ends.

This TCR was sampled from a middle-aged woman in good health. The V and J genes are TRBV12-3 or TRBV12-4 and TRBJ1-4, with D perhaps matching TRBD1 (6 bases). The sequenced material came from blood. In nucleotides, the CDR3 is TGTGCCAGCAGTTTAGCGCCAGGGGTGGAAAAACTGTTTTTT. This gives the protein CASSLAPGVEKLFF.